Listed below are T cell receptor beta chains from one sample, sequenced in a study of tumor-infiltrating lymphocytes in primary liver carcinoma. TCRdb reprocessed the multiplex PCR reads via MiXCR and lists one record per CDR3 protein. This table has hundreds of thousands of distinct CDR3 sequences, 60% to 80% appearing once. The source material was peripheral blood. These receptor sequences come from a man between 40 and 49 years old with primary liver carcinoma and hepatitis B virus infection. CDR3s leave out the opening cysteine and the closing phenylalanine or tryptophan. Fields, in order: V gene, J gene, CDR3 protein.

v_call: TRBV4-2; j_call: TRBJ2-7; cdr3_aa: ASSQGASGSYEQY
v_call: TRBV6-1; j_call: TRBJ2-2; cdr3_aa: ASRPSGTGELF
v_call: TRBV11-3; j_call: TRBJ2-5; cdr3_aa: ASNLDTGLRTQY
v_call: TRBV11-2; j_call: TRBJ2-5; cdr3_aa: ASSEWGQGVREAQY
v_call: TRBV6-2/TRBV6-3; j_call: TRBJ1-1; cdr3_aa: ASRKPGLAGDTEAF
v_call: TRBV13; j_call: TRBJ2-7; cdr3_aa: ASSPPTSTSEQY
v_call: TRBV4-3; j_call: TRBJ2-3; cdr3_aa: ASSQDDGPTDTQY
v_call: TRBV6-2/TRBV6-3; j_call: TRBJ2-7; cdr3_aa: ASSYYYEQY
v_call: TRBV6-5; j_call: TRBJ2-3; cdr3_aa: ASSTGLGGSMGQY
v_call: TRBV5-1; j_call: TRBJ2-2; cdr3_aa: ASSSGQHTGELF
v_call: TRBV12-3/TRBV12-4; j_call: TRBJ1-1; cdr3_aa: ASSPTLGGWAEAF
v_call: TRBV7-9; j_call: TRBJ2-1; cdr3_aa: ASSSTSYNEQF
v_call: TRBV7-8; j_call: TRBJ2-7; cdr3_aa: ASSLEAGILEQY
v_call: TRBV4-1; j_call: TRBJ2-6; cdr3_aa: ASSPRGQTSGANVLT
v_call: TRBV4-3; j_call: TRBJ2-3; cdr3_aa: ASSQLRVGTSGRADTDTQY
v_call: TRBV6-6; j_call: TRBJ2-7; cdr3_aa: VSGQGGEQY
v_call: TRBV6-1; j_call: TRBJ2-7; cdr3_aa: ASSRGVYEQY
v_call: TRBV6-2/TRBV6-3; j_call: TRBJ2-2; cdr3_aa: AIPTIGPAGELL
v_call: TRBV6-2/TRBV6-3; j_call: NA; cdr3_aa: ASKGAGVSSDTQH
v_call: TRBV5-1; j_call: TRBJ2-3; cdr3_aa: ASSLGLAVNTDTQY
v_call: TRBV5-6; j_call: TRBJ2-3; cdr3_aa: VSSPGTSGKTDTQY
v_call: TRBV6-1; j_call: TRBJ2-7; cdr3_aa: ASRNTGGYEQY
v_call: TRBV12-3/TRBV12-4; j_call: TRBJ2-7; cdr3_aa: ASSFGLHQYEQY
v_call: TRBV11-1; j_call: TRBJ2-1; cdr3_aa: ASSLFDVSTYNEEF
v_call: TRBV14; j_call: TRBJ2-5; cdr3_aa: ASSQPRTSRKETQY
v_call: TRBV4-3; j_call: TRBJ2-1; cdr3_aa: ASSRTLAGSGNEQF
v_call: TRBV7-9; j_call: TRBJ2-6; cdr3_aa: VSSFNSGANVLT
v_call: TRBV6-1; j_call: TRBJ2-7; cdr3_aa: ASSEVAGVYEQY
v_call: TRBV29-1; j_call: TRBJ1-3; cdr3_aa: SVEDLEVPPGGNTIY
v_call: TRBV29-1; j_call: TRBJ2-3; cdr3_aa: SVTGRGAKY
v_call: TRBV11-1; j_call: TRBJ2-1; cdr3_aa: ASSPIAGAPFGEQF
v_call: TRBV5-1; j_call: TRBJ1-1; cdr3_aa: ASSLLDSYTEAF
v_call: TRBV7-9; j_call: TRBJ2-2; cdr3_aa: ASSLGTVNTGELF
v_call: TRBV30; j_call: TRBJ2-1; cdr3_aa: AWSVLRASGAGHNEQF
v_call: TRBV6-1; j_call: TRBJ2-7; cdr3_aa: ASGGDLRDRGYEQY
v_call: TRBV7-8; j_call: TRBJ1-6; cdr3_aa: ATSLVRDNSSLH
v_call: TRBV28; j_call: TRBJ2-1; cdr3_aa: ASSLITSGRALDEQF
v_call: TRBV6-2/TRBV6-3; j_call: TRBJ2-7; cdr3_aa: VSGARGALVHEQY
v_call: TRBV4-1; j_call: TRBJ2-7; cdr3_aa: ASSQATSGRGYEYY
v_call: TRBV6-1; j_call: TRBJ2-1; cdr3_aa: ASRDGHEQF
v_call: TRBV29-1; j_call: TRBJ1-2; cdr3_aa: SVENNYGYT
v_call: TRBV30; j_call: TRBJ2-2; cdr3_aa: AWSTGQGGNTGELF
v_call: TRBV6-6; j_call: TRBJ2-7; cdr3_aa: ASRGLAGIYEQY
v_call: TRBV5-6; j_call: TRBJ2-1; cdr3_aa: VSSLGLGTSGYNEQF
v_call: TRBV7-4; j_call: TRBJ1-3; cdr3_aa: ARLFGSGNTIC
v_call: TRBV6-2/TRBV6-3; j_call: TRBJ2-7; cdr3_aa: ASSPGETSYEQY
v_call: TRBV12-3/TRBV12-4; j_call: TRBJ2-3; cdr3_aa: ASSLRGRVRGTQY
v_call: TRBV6-2/TRBV6-3; j_call: TRBJ2-1; cdr3_aa: ASIRGKQF
v_call: TRBV24-1; j_call: TRBJ2-1; cdr3_aa: ATTSFADEQF
v_call: TRBV6-2/TRBV6-3; j_call: TRBJ1-6; cdr3_aa: ASIHGNSPLH
v_call: TRBV4-2; j_call: TRBJ2-5; cdr3_aa: TSSQDLMRGPALETQY
v_call: TRBV29-1; j_call: TRBJ2-7; cdr3_aa: SVLSGSYEQY
v_call: TRBV30; j_call: TRBJ1-1; cdr3_aa: AWSRGQNTEAF
v_call: TRBV12-3/TRBV12-4; j_call: TRBJ2-1; cdr3_aa: ASSLAQHAGEQF
v_call: TRBV29-1; j_call: TRBJ2-7; cdr3_aa: SVSVLGLGGEQY